A single T cell receptor beta chain is shown here with its context. The data stem from a study of cytomegalovirus exposure and HLA in healthy donors. Germline assignment: CDR1 LNHDA and CDR2 SQIVND (reference sequence). CDR3 size: 13 residues. V lost 6 bases to trimming and J lost 2 bases, with 9 bases between them. The PCR employed 60 Vbeta primers together with 13 Jbeta primers. Repertoires were generated with immunoSEQ multiplex PCR, while TCRdb's copy carries only in-frame clones and drops some. This specimen shows approximately 140,000 clones; the ten leading clones hold under 2.5%. The sequence derives from a woman between 18 and 29 years old in good health and CMV-seronegative. Material for sequencing was PBMCs. The rearrangement uses TRBV19 and TRBJ2-3; D gene ambiguous. The CDR3 is CASRRLPTDTQYF. The CDR3 DNA reads TGTGCCAGTAGACGCCTACCCACAGATACGCAGTATTTT.